The 23 T cell receptor beta chains presented below share a single source sample, sequenced in a study of vaccination and CD4 T cells after COVID-19. The assay that was used to sequence DNA from cultured CD4+ T cells was the Oncomine TCR Beta short-read assay. Using its own MiXCR run on the PCR reads, TCRdb lists one record per CDR3 protein. The sample comprises approximately 14,000 distinct CDR3 sequences, approximately 40% of which are singletons, and roughly 15% rests with the top ten. These receptors lack a known antigen. The sample's treatment: approximately 9-day PBMC culture with coronavirus spike peptide pools or control peptides (ViraFEST assay). Sequenced sample: CD4+ T cells from blood, cultured in vitro. The receptors come from a human donor who had recovered from COVID-19.

This clonotype has more than one count but fewer than ten. V and J are TRBV20-1 and TRBJ1-5; D uncertain. V lost 6 bases and J lost 7, with 13 bases in between. Germline V gene sequence: CDR1 DFQATT, CDR2 SNEGSKA (reference sequence). This CDR3 is 12 amino acids long. The CDR3 DNA sequence: TGCAGTGCCAAGTCGGGTGGGCAGCCCCAGCATTTT. As protein: CSAKSGGQPQHF.

The V call is TRBV18, the J call TRBJ1-1; perhaps TRBD1 as D (5 bases). Germline V lookup: CDR1 KGHSH, CDR2 LQKENI. This CDR3 is 17 amino acids long. The V and J ends lost 1 base and 3 bases respectively, with 18 bases between them. DNA for the CDR3: TGTGCCAGCTCACCACTTAGAGTCCAGGGAGGCGACACTGAAGCTTTCTTT. Encoded protein: CASSPLRVQGGDTEAFF.

The chain links TRBV7-9 to TRBJ1-2; no clear D gene. CDR1 and CDR2 from the germline V gene are SEHNR and FQNEAQ (reference sequence). This CDR3 spans 17 amino acids. V dropped 1 base and J dropped 0 bases, with 15 bases sitting between them. The CDR3 loop reads CASSLGGYQPANYGYTF. CDR3 DNA: TGTGCCAGCAGCTTAGGTGGTTATCAGCCGGCTAACTATGGCTACACCTTC.

The genes are TRBV12-3 or TRBV12-4 and TRBJ2-5; a weak D match, TRBD2 (5 bases). V lost 5 bases, J lost 5 bases, and 18 bases lay in between. This CDR3 is 15 amino acids long. The CDR3 region is CASSARRGSVETQYF. The CDR3 DNA reads as TGTGCCAGCAGTGCCAGACGGGGATCCGTGGAGACCCAGTACTTC.

V and J are TRBV20-1 and TRBJ2-7; 10 bases are a match to TRBD1. Trimming at V came to 3 bases and at J to 0 bases, leaving 2 bases not matched to a gene. In germline, CDR1 is DFQATT, CDR2 SNEGSKA (reference sequence). This CDR3 region has 14 residues. CDR3 DNA: TGCAGTGCTAGTCGACAGGGGGCCTCCTACGAGCAGTACTTC. Translation gives CSASRQGASYEQYF.

The V and J genes are TRBV27 and TRBJ2-7; 10 bases map to TRBD2. The CDR3 consists of 15 residues. Per the germline V gene, CDR1 is MNHEY and CDR2 is SMNVEV (reference sequence). Trimming cost V 5 bases and J 2 bases; bases outside gene matches: 6. The CDR3 region is CASSAWGLATYEQYF. The CDR3 region has the DNA TGTGCCAGCAGTGCTTGGGGACTAGCGACCTACGAGCAGTACTTC.

This chain joins TRBV30 and TRBJ1-1; 7 nucleotides align to TRBD1. CDR3 size: 15 residues. CDR1 and CDR2 (germline): GTSNPN, SVGIG (reference sequence). V shed 0 bases, J shed 5 bases, and the junction held 9 bases outside the gene matches. The DNA of the CDR3 is TGTGCCTGGAGTGTAACGGGCAGGGGGAGGACTGAAGCTTTCTTT. Translated: CAWSVTGRGRTEAFF.

The chain recombines TRBV21-1 with TRBJ1-2. TRBV21-1 represents a pseudogene. CDR3 length equals 12 residues. This CDR3 reads CASSQKVDGYTF. The DNA of the CDR3 is TGTGCCAGCAGCCAAAAGGTCGATGGCTACACCTTC.

The chain couples TRBV6-1 to TRBJ2-7; TRBD2 matches at 7 bases. CDR1 and CDR2 from the germline V gene are MNHNS and SASEGT. V was pared by 6 bases and J by 0 bases, with 11 bases of the junction left unmatched. The CDR3 contains 16 residues. This CDR3 is CASRERGSGYSYEQYF. CDR3 sequence (DNA): TGTGCCAGCAGGGAGCGGGGTTCGGGATACTCCTACGAGCAGTACTTC.

The chain combines TRBV19 with TRBJ1-1; a weak D match, TRBD1 (6 bases). In germline, CDR1 is LNHDA, CDR2 SQIVND (reference sequence). V was clipped by 3 bases and J by 4 bases, with 15 bases between them. This CDR3 comprises 15 residues. CDR3 bases: TGTGCCAGTAGTATTAGGGGGAGGAGGAGCACTGAAGCTTTCTTT. It yields the protein CASSIRGRRSTEAFF.

The chain carries TRBV19 and TRBJ2-2; 12 positions match TRBD2. There are 14 residues in the CDR3. Per germline, CDR1 LNHDA and CDR2 SQIVND (reference sequence). The ends lost 8 bases at V and 6 bases at J; junction bases unmatched: 4. The chain's CDR3 is CASASGGAPGELFF. DNA of the CDR3: TGTGCCAGTGCTAGCGGGGGGGCCCCCGGGGAGCTGTTTTTT.

This chain connects TRBV21-1 to TRBJ1-2; TRBD1, as called in the table, went unchecked against the DNA. TRBV21-1 represents a pseudogene. This CDR3 comprises 18 residues. The CDR3 loop reads CASTWTGTRKGLPYGYTF. CDR3 DNA: TGTGCCAGCACCTGGACCGGGACGCGTAAGGGCCTTCCCTATGGCTACACCTTC.

The chain links TRBV2 to TRBJ2-3, with D possibly TRBD1 on 5 matching bases. The CDR3 totals 12 residues. V was trimmed by 4 bases and J by 9 bases, leaving 11 bases between them. Germline V gene data show CDR1 as SNHLY and CDR2 as FYNNEI. The CDR3 region has the DNA TGTGCCAGCAGTGTGGGGCTGAACACGCAGTATTTT. Translation gives CASSVGLNTQYF.

The rearrangement uses TRBV30 and TRBJ2-7; D may be TRBD1 (5 bases). The CDR3 spans 14 residues. From germline, CDR1 is GTSNPN and CDR2 SVGIG (reference sequence). V lost 1 base to trimming and J lost 0 bases, with 10 bases between them. The CDR3 bases are TGTGCCTGGAGTGGGGGCTGGAGCTCCTACGAGCAGTACTTC. Protein product: CAWSGGWSSYEQYF.

The chain has TRBV11-3 and TRBJ1-6, with D possibly TRBD1 on 5 matching bases. V lost 7 bases and J lost 6, with 13 bases in between. CDR1 and CDR2 (germline): SGHNT, YENEEA. The CDR3 totals 14 residues. The CDR3 sequence is CASNLGEPNSPLHF. In DNA form, the CDR3 reads TGTGCCAGCAACCTAGGGGAACCTAATTCACCCCTCCACTTT.

This clonotype has more than one count but fewer than ten. The CDR3 coding sequence is TGTGCCAGCAGTTTACAGGGGGGGCCCCAGCATTTT. Protein sequence: CASSLQGGPQHF. The V gene is TRBV12-3 or TRBV12-4, the J gene TRBJ1-5, with 7 bases that match TRBD1. The CDR3 runs to 12 residues. V was clipped by 2 bases and J by 9 bases; unmatched bases: 1.

The chain combines TRBV2 with TRBJ1-5; TRBD1 aligns across 10 bases. The junction had 12 bases not matched to a gene; V was cut back by 6 bases and J by 7 bases. There are 16 residues in the CDR3. Germline V gene data show CDR1 as SNHLY and CDR2 as FYNNEI. DNA for the CDR3: TGTGCCAGCAGGGAAAGACAGGGGGCATTTGGCCAGCCCCAGCATTTT. It codes for CASRERQGAFGQPQHF. Full variable domain (remainder filled in from reference TRBV2 and TRBJ1-5): EPEVTQTPSHQVTQMGQEVILRCVPISNHLYFYWYRQILGQKVEFLVSFYNNEISEKSEIFDDQFSVERPDGSNFTLKIRSTKLEDSAMYFCASRERQGAFGQPQHFGDGTRLSIL.

The J gene is TRBJ1-2, the V gene TRBV20-1, with TRBD1 matching over 7 bases. The CDR3 runs 11 residues. V trimming: 6 bases; J trimming: 8 bases; junction bases outside the gene matches: 6. Looked up from germline, CDR1 is DFQATT and CDR2 is SNEGSKA (reference sequence). The CDR3 bases are TGCAGTGCCCGTCAGGGGGGCGGCTACACCTTC. This sequence encodes CSARQGGGYTF.

This clonotype was found a few times. The genes are TRBV6-1 and TRBJ1-6; 8 positions agree with TRBD1. V trimming: 6 bases; J trimming: 4 bases; junction bases outside the gene matches: 8. The CDR3 is made up of 16 amino acids. The germline CDR1 and CDR2 sequences are MNHNS and SASEGT. As DNA, the CDR3 is TGTGCCAGCAGAGGGACAGGCGCCATGTATAATTCACCCCTCCACTTT. Its translation is CASRGTGAMYNSPLHF.

The chain links TRBV7-2 to TRBJ1-1; D is unresolved. Germline V gives CDR1 SGHTA, CDR2 FQGNSA. CDR3 length equals 14 residues. V was trimmed by 0 bases and J by 4 bases, leaving 9 bases between them. The CDR3 sequence: CASSLAGVGTEAFF. CDR3 sequence (DNA): TGTGCCAGCAGCTTAGCGGGCGTCGGCACTGAAGCTTTCTTT.

A few counts support this clonotype. The chain joins TRBV5-4 to TRBJ1-1, with D tentatively TRBD1 (5 bases). Per germline, CDR1 SGHNT and CDR2 YYREEE (reference sequence). There are 15 residues in the CDR3. V was shortened by 3 bases and J by 0 bases, with 12 bases between the two germline ends. Here the CDR3 DNA reads TGTGCCAGCAGCTACCCGGGACTTATGAACACTGAAGCTTTCTTT. This encodes CASSYPGLMNTEAFF.

The CDR3 reads CATTDVNSNQPQHF. CDR3 in DNA: TGTGCCACCACGGACGTTAATAGCAATCAGCCCCAGCATTTT. The chain uses TRBV6-2 or TRBV6-3 and TRBJ1-5; unclear D gene. CDR1 and CDR2 from the germline V gene are MNHEY and SVGEGT. The CDR3 sequence is 14 residues long. The V gene lost 10 bases and the J gene lost 0 bases, with 13 bases spanning the gap.

This clonotype was counted a few times. The chain links TRBV6-2 or TRBV6-3 to TRBJ2-1, with TRBD1 matching 8 bases. J was trimmed by 6 bases and V by 7 bases; bases with no gene match: 11. The germline CDR1 and CDR2 sequences are MNHEY and SVGEGT. This CDR3 comprises 15 residues. The CDR3 region is CASTDRRTGSNEQFF. The CDR3 DNA reads as TGTGCCAGCACCGACCGAAGGACAGGGTCCAATGAGCAGTTCTTC.